These 2 T cell receptor beta chains were sequenced from one sample in a study of CD8 T cells in ankylosing spondylitis. TCRdb passed the 5' RACE reads through MiXCR, listing each CDR3 protein once. In the table there are about 260,000 distinct CDR3 sequences, about 24% of which are singletons. Sequenced sample: blood, either unsorted or a sorted T cell fraction (not recorded which). Source of these receptors: a male donor with ankylosing spondylitis or in good health (not recorded which).

In its sample, this clonotype was seen many times. V and J are TRBV29-1 and TRBJ2-5, with a weak D call TRBD1 (6 bases). Germline-derived CDR1 and CDR2 are SQVTM and ANQGSEA. V lost 3 bases to trimming and J lost 5 bases, with 10 bases between them. This CDR3 contains 12 residues. CDR3 DNA sequence: TGCAGCGTTGACTCAGGGGTCGAGACCCAGTACTTC. Translated, it gives CSVDSGVETQYF.

The chain joins TRBV10-2 to TRBJ2-5; 7 bases match TRBD2. Germline V gene lookup returns CDR1 WSHSY and CDR2 SAAADI. Trimming removed 6 bases from V and 0 bases from J; junction bases left unmatched: 7. This CDR3 is built from 15 residues. CDR3 loop: CASRGGLLNQETQYF. CDR3 DNA sequence: TGCGCCAGCAGGGGGGGACTACTTAACCAAGAGACCCAGTACTTC.